The next 30 T cell receptor beta chains were all read from a single sample in a study of T cells after yellow fever vaccination (dated by TCRdb to about 2019). Library creation used 5' RACE. Sequenced on an Illumina HiSeq 2500. The public reads were run again by TCRdb, first through fastp at Q25 and then through MiXCR, and only productive beta chains were kept. Identical CDR3 protein sequences are pooled into one entry, listed with their most common genes and DNA. Within this sample are more than 250,000 distinct CDR3 sequences, with roughly 6.8% of them counted one time only. Roughly 19% of the sample rests with the top ten. The treatment or condition label on this specimen signifies: live attenuated yellow fever vaccine strain. Sequenced material: PBMCs, taken more than 35 days after the first yellow fever vaccination. The receptors here all came from a man between 18 and 35 years old who received the YFV17D yellow fever vaccine.

The table lists this clonotype with a few counts. The rearrangement joins TRBV7-8 to TRBJ2-3; 8 positions agree with TRBD1. V shed 5 bases and J 3 bases; nucleotides not matched to a gene: 7. Per germline, CDR1 SGHVS and CDR2 FQNEAQ. The CDR3 loop spans 15 amino acids. CDR3 DNA: TGTGCCAGCAGCCCGGACTACAGGGGGACAGATACGCAGTATTTT. Translated, it gives CASSPDYRGTDTQYF.

The chain is built from TRBV12-3 or TRBV12-4 and TRBJ2-3, with 9 bases aligning to TRBD2. The CDR3 length is 15 residues. After removal of 3 bases from V and 4 bases from J, the junction contained 5 bases not matched to a gene. For the CDR3, the DNA is TGTGCCAGCAGTTTGTGGCGGGGGGGCCCAGATACGCAGTATTTT. As protein: CASSLWRGGPDTQYF.

The chain recombines TRBV6-2 or TRBV6-3 with TRBJ2-3; 8 bases map to TRBD2. Trimming cost V 4 bases and J 2 bases; bases outside gene matches: 5. CDR3 size: 15 residues. The germline V gene encodes CDR1 MNHEY and CDR2 SVGEGT. CDR3 DNA: TGTGCCAGCAGTTTGTCGGGGGGGCTCACAGATACGCAGTATTTT. Amino acids: CASSLSGGLTDTQYF.

This sequence joins TRBV4-1 and TRBJ2-1; D is uncertain. The ends were cut back, 1 base at V and 5 bases at J, with 6 bases in the middle. This CDR3 comprises 13 residues. Per the germline V gene, CDR1 is MGHRA and CDR2 is YSYEKL. This CDR3 reads CASSQGGNNEQFF. The CDR3 bases are TGCGCCAGCAGCCAAGGTGGAAACAATGAGCAGTTCTTC.

This clonotype was observed a handful of times. The chain is built from TRBV6-1 and TRBJ1-5; D not certain. The germline V gene encodes CDR1 MNHNS and CDR2 SASEGT. V was pared by 4 bases and J by 7 bases, with 11 bases between. The CDR3 runs 13 residues. The CDR3 DNA reads TGTGCCAGCAGTGCTGGGGAATCGCAGCCCCAGCATTTT. Its protein is CASSAGESQPQHF.

The gene calls are TRBV6-1 and TRBJ2-1; 7 bases map to TRBD2. The J call may be incorrect, as the DNA end agrees better with TRBJ2-7. The CDR3 covers 13 residues. CDR1 is MNHNS, CDR2 SASEGT, per germline. CDR3 sequence (DNA): TGTGCCAGCAGCCGCGGGGGTTACAATGAGCAGTACTTC. Amino acids: CASSRGGYNEQYF.

In DNA form, the CDR3 reads TGCAGTGCTCTTCATACAGGGGGCCCCAGGGAGCCCCAGCATTTT. Protein: CSALHTGGPREPQHF. The chain is built from TRBV20-1 and TRBJ1-5; TRBD1 agrees at 9 bases. The CDR3 covers 15 residues. The germline gives CDR1 DFQATT, CDR2 SNEGSKA (reference sequence). After removal of 5 bases from V and 8 bases from J, the junction contained 13 bases not matched to a gene.

This clonotype was observed a handful of times. The chain recombines TRBV29-1 with TRBJ2-1; 7 bases are shared with TRBD2. CDR3 size: 13 residues. Germline values: CDR1 SQVTM, CDR2 ANQGSEA. V lost 0 bases to trimming and J lost 12 bases; unmatched junction nucleotides: 8. CDR3 amino acids: CSVEDRGGGRQFF. Here the CDR3 DNA reads TGCAGCGTTGAAGATCGTGGGGGGGGGAGGCAGTTCTTC.

This clonotype has at least ten counts. The V gene is TRBV12-3 or TRBV12-4, the J gene TRBJ2-5; D unresolved. V gave up 2 bases and J gave up 7 bases, with 14 bases separating them. The length of the CDR3 is 14 residues. CDR3: CASSLIEKFGTQYF. CDR3 DNA sequence: TGTGCCAGCAGTTTAATCGAGAAATTTGGGACCCAGTACTTC.

The chain combines TRBV20-1 with TRBJ1-6; TRBD1 is a possible D gene (5 bases). V dropped 3 bases and J dropped 8 bases, with 14 bases sitting between them. Per the germline V gene, CDR1 is DFQATT and CDR2 is SNEGSKA (reference sequence). The CDR3 contains 14 residues. In DNA, the CDR3 is TGCAGTGCTAGGGAGCCAGGGCTGTATTCACCCCTCCACTTT. Encoded protein: CSAREPGLYSPLHF.

This clonotype was counted a few times. The J gene is TRBJ2-1, the V gene TRBV12-3 or TRBV12-4; 11 nucleotides align to TRBD2. V shed 3 bases, J shed 6 bases, and the junction held 4 bases outside the gene matches. The CDR3 extends over 15 amino acids. The CDR3 sequence: CASSFPSGGINEQFF. CDR3 coding DNA: TGTGCCAGCAGTTTTCCTAGCGGGGGGATCAATGAGCAGTTCTTC.

The gene calls are TRBV12-3 or TRBV12-4 and TRBJ2-1, with D perhaps TRBD2 (5 bases). The germline V and J ends were trimmed by 2 bases and 8 bases, with 10 bases remaining between them. The CDR3 has 13 residues. CDR3 residues: CASSLWLADEQFF. In DNA, the CDR3 is TGTGCCAGCAGTTTATGGCTAGCCGATGAGCAGTTCTTC.

This clonotype was detected only a few times. This chain joins TRBV29-1 and TRBJ1-1; 9 bases match TRBD1. The ends lost 8 bases at V and 5 bases at J; junction bases unmatched: 6. CDR3 length equals 12 residues. Germline assignment: CDR1 SQVTM and CDR2 ANQGSEA. CDR3 in amino acids: CSTGTGSTEAFF. The CDR3 nucleotides are TGCAGCACGGGGACAGGGTCGACTGAAGCTTTCTTT.

In this sample, this clonotype turned up a few times. The chain recombines TRBV5-6 with TRBJ1-5, with D maybe TRBD1 (6 bases). Per germline, CDR1 SGHDT and CDR2 YYEEEE. This CDR3 comprises 13 residues. Trimming removed 4 bases from V and 13 bases from J, with 18 bases in between. The DNA for the CDR3 is TGTGCCAGCAGCCCCGGTGGGGGGGCGGAGCAGCATTTT. Its translation: CASSPGGGAEQHF.

This clonotype was found many times. The gene calls are TRBV19 and TRBJ1-4; 7 bases fit TRBD1. Germline V CDR1 and CDR2: LNHDA, SQIVND (reference sequence). The CDR3 spans 14 residues. V was pared by 8 bases and J by 8 bases, with 11 bases of the junction left unmatched. CDR3 sequence: CASSPQGYGEKLFF. In DNA, the CDR3 is TGTGCCAGTTCGCCACAGGGGTATGGAGAAAAACTGTTTTTT. Full variable domain (outside the CDR3, taken from reference TRBV19 and TRBJ1-4): DGGITQSPKYLFRKEGQNVTLSCEQNLNHDAMYWYRQDPGQGLRLIYYSQIVNDFQKGDIAEGYSVSREKKESFPLTVTSAQKNPTAFYLCASSPQGYGEKLFFGSGTQLSVL.

The chain couples TRBV5-1 to TRBJ2-5; a weak D match, TRBD1 (6 bases). The V and J ends lost 1 base and 5 bases respectively, with 9 bases between them. In germline, CDR1 is SGHRS, CDR2 YFSETQ. The CDR3 runs 13 residues. In DNA form, the CDR3 reads TGCGCCAGCAGCTTGTTCACAGGGGAGACCCAGTACTTC. Its translation is CASSLFTGETQYF.

This clonotype occurred a few times. The V and J genes are TRBV11-2 and TRBJ1-3, with 12 bases that match TRBD1. Unmatched junction bases numbered 10, after V lost 5 bases and J lost 2 bases. The CDR3 loop spans 18 amino acids. In germline, CDR1 is SGHAT, CDR2 FQNNGV. The CDR3 region is CASSPRPGQGATGNTIYF. The CDR3 DNA reads as TGTGCCAGCAGCCCGAGACCGGGACAGGGGGCAACTGGAAACACCATATATTTT.

This clonotype was picked up a small number of times. The chain links TRBV6-5 to TRBJ1-3; TRBD1 agrees at 7 bases. The CDR3 spans 13 residues. The V and J ends lost 9 bases and 2 bases, in that order; junction bases with no gene match: 4. Germline V gene sequence: CDR1 MNHEY, CDR2 SVGAGI. CDR3 nucleotides: TGTGCCAGTGCGACAGGGCCTGGAAACACCATATATTTT. Its protein is CASATGPGNTIYF.

This clonotype was seen a handful of times. The chain has TRBV6-1 and TRBJ1-2, with a tentative D call TRBD1 (5 bases). This CDR3 has 16 amino acids. CDR1 is MNHNS and CDR2 is SASEGT in the germline V gene. V was clipped by 4 bases and J by 4 bases, with 19 bases between them. In nucleotides, the CDR3 is TGTGCCAGCAGTGTCCGAGGAAGCGGGGCCCCCTATGGCTACACCTTC. Its protein is CASSVRGSGAPYGYTF.

This clonotype was found many times. This chain links TRBV5-1 with TRBJ2-5, with D tentatively TRBD1 or TRBD2 (5 bases each). CDR1 is SGHRS, CDR2 YFSETQ, per germline. Trimming shortened V by 0 bases and J by 1 base, and 7 bases separated the two germline ends. The CDR3 length is 14 residues. In DNA form, the CDR3 reads TGCGCCAGCAGCTTGGTTGGGGGCCAAGAGACCCAGTACTTC. Protein: CASSLVGGQETQYF. Supplemented by reference TRBV5-1 and TRBJ2-5, the full variable domain reads KAGVTQTPRYLIKTRGQQVTLSCSPISGHRSVSWYQQTPGQGLQFLFEYFSETQRNKGNFPGRFSGRQFSNSRSEMNVSTLELGDSALYLCASSLVGGQETQYFGPGTRLLVL.

The chain couples TRBV5-1 to TRBJ1-2, with D hard to call. Germline values: CDR1 SGHRS, CDR2 YFSETQ. V was clipped by 4 bases and J by 0 bases, with 10 bases between them. This CDR3 contains 14 residues. The CDR3 nucleotides read TGCGCCAGCAGCCGTGGGGAAACTAACTATGGCTACACCTTC. Protein product: CASSRGETNYGYTF.

This clonotype has more than one count but fewer than ten. The J gene is TRBJ2-1, the V gene TRBV25-1, with TRBD2 identical over 8 bases. Germline lookup yields CDR1 MGHDK and CDR2 SYGVNS. The CDR3 length is 14 residues. V shed 8 bases and J 0 bases; nucleotides not matched to a gene: 3. CDR3 nucleotide sequence: TGTGCCAGCCGCGGGGGGAGCTCCTACAATGAGCAGTTCTTC. Translation: CASRGGSSYNEQFF.

The CDR3 here is CASSFLRQGWQDTQYF. The CDR3 nucleotides are TGTGCCAGCAGTTTCTTGAGACAGGGTTGGCAAGATACGCAGTATTTT. The chain combines TRBV27 with TRBJ2-3, with TRBD1 matching 7 bases. The V gene end was trimmed by 3 bases and the J gene end by 5 bases; junction bases not matched to a gene: 11. This CDR3 has 16 amino acids. Germline values: CDR1 MNHEY, CDR2 SMNVEV (reference sequence).

This clonotype was recorded a few times. This chain links TRBV5-4 with TRBJ2-1; unclear D gene. The V and J ends lost 2 bases and 5 bases respectively, with 11 bases between them. Germline-derived CDR1 and CDR2 are SGHNT and YYREEE (reference sequence). The CDR3 runs 14 residues. CDR3 sequence reads: CASSLFPSNNEQFF. The CDR3 coding sequence is TGTGCCAGCAGCTTATTTCCCAGTAACAATGAGCAGTTCTTC.

For this clonotype: Germline is not matched at one junction end, which may reflect a read error. The chain joins TRBV4-2 to TRBJ1-2; D is uncertain. Looked up from germline, CDR1 is LGHNA and CDR2 is YNFKEQ. This CDR3 spans 15 amino acids. The CDR3 loop is CASSPSLAFNDGYTF. Written as DNA, the CDR3 is TGTGCCAGCAGCCCCTCCTTGGCATTTAACGATGGCTACACCTTC.

Concerning this clonotype itself: At one boundary the junction diverges from the germline segment, which might be a read error. The chain has TRBV7-9 and TRBJ2-1; TRBD2 agrees at 11 bases. This CDR3 has 13 residues. The germline gives CDR1 SEHNR, CDR2 FQNEAQ (reference sequence). The CDR3 bases are TGTGCCAGCAGCTTCCATAGCGGGGGGGAGCGGTTCTTC. It translates to CASSFHSGGERFF.

This clonotype has a count of ten or more. The J gene is TRBJ1-1, the V gene TRBV7-8, with D tentatively TRBD1 (5 bases). This CDR3 comprises 14 residues. The germline V and J ends were trimmed by 1 base and 5 bases, with 11 bases remaining between them. Germline CDR1 and CDR2: SGHVS and FQNEAQ. CDR3 residues: CASSLDGGLTEAFF. The CDR3 nucleotides are TGTGCCAGCAGCTTAGATGGGGGGTTGACTGAAGCTTTCTTT.

The rearrangement links TRBV5-1 to TRBJ2-1; 16 nucleotides line up with TRBD2. Germline-derived CDR1 and CDR2 are SGHRS and YFSETQ. With V trimmed by 4 bases and J by 9 bases, 7 bases remained unmatched. The CDR3 consists of 16 residues. CDR3 in DNA: TGCGCCAGCAGCCCGGAGGGACTAGCGGGGGGGGGTGAGCAGTTCTTC. It codes for CASSPEGLAGGGEQFF.

The rearrangement links TRBV10-3 to TRBJ2-7; D remains ambiguous. V gave up 10 bases and J gave up 3 bases, with 10 bases separating them. This CDR3 region has 11 residues. Germline CDR1 ENHRY, CDR2 SYGVKD. In DNA, the CDR3 is TGTGCCACCGACGGGTACTACGAGCAGTACGTC. Encoded protein: CATDGYYEQYV.

This clonotype was observed at least ten times. The chain recombines TRBV7-6 with TRBJ2-1; 8 bases line up with TRBD2. This CDR3 comprises 14 residues. Germline assignment: CDR1 SGHVS and CDR2 FNYEAQ. V was clipped by 1 base and J by 6 bases; unmatched bases: 2. DNA for the CDR3: TGTGCCAGCAGCTTAGTCGGGAGGGGCAATGAGCAGTTCTTC. Its translation is CASSLVGRGNEQFF.